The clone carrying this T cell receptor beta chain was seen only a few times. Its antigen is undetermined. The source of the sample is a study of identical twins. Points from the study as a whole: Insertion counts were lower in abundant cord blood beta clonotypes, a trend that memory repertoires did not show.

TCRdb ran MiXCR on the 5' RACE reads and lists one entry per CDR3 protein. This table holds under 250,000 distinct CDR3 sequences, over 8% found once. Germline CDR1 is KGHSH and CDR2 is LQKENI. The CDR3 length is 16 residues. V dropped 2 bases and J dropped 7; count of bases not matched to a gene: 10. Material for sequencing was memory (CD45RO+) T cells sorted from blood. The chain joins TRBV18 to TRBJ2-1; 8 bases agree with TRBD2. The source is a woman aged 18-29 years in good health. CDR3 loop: CASSPITGGQRNEQFF. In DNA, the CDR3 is TGTGCCAGCTCACCAATTACGGGGGGGCAACGGAATGAGCAGTTCTTC.